This T cell receptor beta chain was documented in a study of identifying expanded T cells in peripheral blood. Notes on the study in general: Over about two and four weeks, about 15 and 18 clones changed, versus approximately 1.1 between replicates. Across healthy donors, higher total template counts meant significantly greater approximately two-week count variance.

This table comes from immunoSEQ multiplex PCR, and its TCRdb copy is limited to in-frame clones, with some not included. The sample has about 78,000 clones, 70% to 90% seen once. The CDR3 totals 15 residues. CDR1 is MNHNS, CDR2 SASEGT, per germline. V lost 4 bases and J lost 2; bases outside the gene matches: 2. Healthy donors had no documented immune events, such as infections, while sampled. Comment on this clone: What it binds is not known.

This TCR came from a person between 18 and 69 years old in good health. Sequencing was done on a sample of blood. The chain carries TRBV6-1 and TRBJ2-1; 10 bases agree with TRBD1. The CDR3 nucleotides read TGTGCCAGCAGTGCGACAGGGGGCCCCTACAATGAGCAGTTCTTC. Translating it yields CASSATGGPYNEQFF.